Only a few counts were recorded for the clone carrying this T cell receptor beta chain. Its antigen is not identified. This sample was taken from a study of T cell repertoires in cytomegalovirus infection. Turning to the study itself: HLA-C-restricted CMV epitopes, recently identified, and well-studied HLA-B-restricted ones were used by the study. An indication of both CMV infection and matching HLA type came from public TCR beta signatures.

From the reads, TCRdb called clonotypes with MiXCR, one entry per CDR3 protein. The sample lists around 750,000 distinct CDR3 sequences; about 33% were seen once. Study-level points and caveats: Cumulative public TCR beta family frequency identified carriers of CMV plus the relevant HLA. CMV-specific HLA-C-restricted TCR beta clonotypes dominated the ex vivo response.

Germline-derived CDR1 and CDR2 are MGHRA and YSYEKL. V lost 0 bases to trimming and J lost 7 bases, with 7 bases between them. The CDR3 loop spans 13 amino acids. Sample: cultured CD8+ T cells from PBMCs, taken from culture after CMV antigen stimulation. The rearrangement joins TRBV4-1 to TRBJ1-5; D gene uncertain. This TCR was sampled from a human donor in good health (CMV status not recorded). Some clones in this sample may be carry-over from other donors' samples. CDR3 sequence reads: CASSQEERQPQHF. The CDR3 region has the DNA TGCGCCAGCAGCCAAGAGGAGAGGCAGCCCCAGCATTTT.